This paragraph covers one TCR beta chain sequence. Its antigen remains unidentified. This CDR3 comprises 15 residues. Germline CDR1 reads SQVTM; CDR2 reads ANQGSEA. V shed 0 bases, J shed 3 bases, and the junction held 7 bases outside the gene matches. These data originate in a study of T cell repertoires in cytomegalovirus infection. Background on the study: Carrying CMV and the relevant HLA type showed in public TCR beta signatures. Study-level points and caveats: Clonotype analysis showed dominance of the ex vivo response by HLA-C-restricted CMV-specific TCR beta clonotypes. Cumulative public TCR beta family frequency identified CMV carriers with the relevant HLA.

TCRdb fed the reads into MiXCR, producing one record per CDR3 protein. The sample shows 310,000 or so distinct CDR3 sequences, about a tenth of them seen only once. The sequence was collected from a human donor in good health (CMV status not recorded). Some clones in this sample may be carry-over from other donors' samples. Sequencing input: PBMCs. V and J are TRBV29-1 and TRBJ2-5; TRBD2 matches at 7 bases. The CDR3 nucleotides are TGCAGCGTTGAAGATCGGAAGCGGGGCGAAGAGACCCAGTACTTC. It codes for CSVEDRKRGEETQYF.